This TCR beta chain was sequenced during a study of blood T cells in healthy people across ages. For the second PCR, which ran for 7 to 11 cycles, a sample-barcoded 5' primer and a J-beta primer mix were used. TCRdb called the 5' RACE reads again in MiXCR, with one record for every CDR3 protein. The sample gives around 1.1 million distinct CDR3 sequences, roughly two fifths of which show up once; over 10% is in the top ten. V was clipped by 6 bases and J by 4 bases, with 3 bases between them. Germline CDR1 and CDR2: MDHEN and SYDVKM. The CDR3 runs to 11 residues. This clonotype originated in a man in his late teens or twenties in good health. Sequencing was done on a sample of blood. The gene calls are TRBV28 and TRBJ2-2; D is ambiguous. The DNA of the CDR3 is TGTGCCAGCAGACGCACCGGGGAGCTGTTTTTT. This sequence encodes CASRRTGELFF.